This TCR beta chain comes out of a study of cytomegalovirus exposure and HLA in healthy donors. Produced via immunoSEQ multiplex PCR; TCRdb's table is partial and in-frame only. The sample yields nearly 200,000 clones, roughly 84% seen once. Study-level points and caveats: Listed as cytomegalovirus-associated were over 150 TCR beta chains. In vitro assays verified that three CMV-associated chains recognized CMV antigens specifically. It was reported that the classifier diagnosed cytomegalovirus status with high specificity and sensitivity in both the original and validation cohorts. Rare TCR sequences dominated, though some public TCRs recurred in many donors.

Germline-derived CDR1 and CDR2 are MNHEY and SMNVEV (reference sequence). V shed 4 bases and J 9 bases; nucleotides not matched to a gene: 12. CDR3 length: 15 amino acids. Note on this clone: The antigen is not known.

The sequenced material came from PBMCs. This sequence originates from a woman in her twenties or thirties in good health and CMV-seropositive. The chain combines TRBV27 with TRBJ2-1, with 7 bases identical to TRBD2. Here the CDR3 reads CASSSIAGYRGEQFF. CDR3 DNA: TGTGCCAGCAGTTCAATAGCGGGTTATAGAGGTGAGCAGTTCTTC.